The next 2 T cell receptor beta chains were all read from a single sample in a study of T cells in localized non-small cell lung cancer. Using immunoSEQ multiplex PCR, the repertoire was profiled, and TCRdb retains in-frame clones only, with some absent. In the table there are roughly 20,000 clones, about 88% of which are singletons. The sample consisted of peripheral blood, taken before any cancer treatment. These receptors came from a man aged 40 to 75 with stage I lung adenocarcinoma.

The rearrangement uses TRBV9 and TRBJ1-2; D might be TRBD1 (5 bases). This CDR3 is 15 amino acids long. V dropped 4 bases and J dropped 3 bases, with 16 bases sitting between them. The germline V gene has CDR1 SGDLS and CDR2 YYNGEE. The CDR3 region has the DNA TGTGCCAGCAGCCTTGGAATGGGGCGCGACTATGGCTACACCTTC. Its translation: CASSLGMGRDYGYTF.

This chain uses TRBV4-2 with TRBJ2-2; D is possibly TRBD1 or TRBD2 (5 bases each). The CDR3 runs 16 residues. CDR1 is LGHNA, CDR2 YNFKEQ, per germline. Trimming cost V 0 bases and J 7 bases, with 15 bases left between them. The CDR3 sequence: CASSQDLGEKGGELFF. DNA of the CDR3: TGTGCCAGCAGCCAAGATCTGGGGGAGAAGGGCGGGGAGCTGTTTTTT.